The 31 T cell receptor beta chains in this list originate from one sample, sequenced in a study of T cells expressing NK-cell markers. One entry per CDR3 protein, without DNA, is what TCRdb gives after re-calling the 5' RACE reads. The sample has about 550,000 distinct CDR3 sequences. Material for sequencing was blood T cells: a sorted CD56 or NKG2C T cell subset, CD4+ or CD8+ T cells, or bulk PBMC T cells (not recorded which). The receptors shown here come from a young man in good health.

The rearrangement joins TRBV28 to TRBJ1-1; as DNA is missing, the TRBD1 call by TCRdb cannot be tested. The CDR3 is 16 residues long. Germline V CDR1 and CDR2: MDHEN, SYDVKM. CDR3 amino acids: CASSSTGGMVNTEAFF. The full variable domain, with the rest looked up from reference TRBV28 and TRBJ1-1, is DVKVTQSSRYLVKRTGEKVFLECVQDMDHENMFWYRQDPGLGLRLIYFSYDVKMKEKGDIPEGYSVSREKKERFSLILESASTNQTSMYLCASSSTGGMVNTEAFFGQGTRLTVV.

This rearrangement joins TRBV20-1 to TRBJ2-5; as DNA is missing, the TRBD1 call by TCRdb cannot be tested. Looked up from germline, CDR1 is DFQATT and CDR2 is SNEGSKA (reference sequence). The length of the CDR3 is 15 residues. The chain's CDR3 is CSAGRQGVNQETQYF.

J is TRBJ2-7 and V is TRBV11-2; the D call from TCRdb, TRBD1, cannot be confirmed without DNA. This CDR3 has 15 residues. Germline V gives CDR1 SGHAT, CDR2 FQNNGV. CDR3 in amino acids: CASSFPGQLSAEQYF.

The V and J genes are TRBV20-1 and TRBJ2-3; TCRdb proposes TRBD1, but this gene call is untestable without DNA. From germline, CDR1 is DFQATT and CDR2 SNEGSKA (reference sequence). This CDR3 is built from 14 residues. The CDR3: CSARDAGRGNTQYF.

The CDR3 is CASSLGTSAETQYF. J is TRBJ2-5 and V is TRBV5-1; TCRdb reports TRBD2, a call that lacks DNA to check it against. Germline V CDR1 and CDR2: SGHRS, YFSETQ. The CDR3 has 14 amino acids.

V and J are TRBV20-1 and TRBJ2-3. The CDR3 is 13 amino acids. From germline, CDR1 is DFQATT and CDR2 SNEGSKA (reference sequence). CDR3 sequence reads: CSGIRASTDTQYF.

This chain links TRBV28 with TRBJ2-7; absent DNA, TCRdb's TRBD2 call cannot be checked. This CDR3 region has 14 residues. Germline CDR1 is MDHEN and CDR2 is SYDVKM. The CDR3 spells CASSTLAGGREQYF.

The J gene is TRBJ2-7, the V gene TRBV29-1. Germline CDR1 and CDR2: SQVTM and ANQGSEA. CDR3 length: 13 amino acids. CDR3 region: CSVGAGYGYEQYF.

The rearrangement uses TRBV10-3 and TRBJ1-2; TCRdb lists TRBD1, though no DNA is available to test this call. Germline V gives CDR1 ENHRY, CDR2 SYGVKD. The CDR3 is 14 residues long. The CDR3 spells CAISEGDRGFGYTF.

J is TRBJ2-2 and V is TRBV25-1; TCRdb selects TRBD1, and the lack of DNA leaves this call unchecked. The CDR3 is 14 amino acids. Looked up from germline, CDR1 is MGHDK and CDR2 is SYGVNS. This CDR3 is CASTGQPNPGELFF.

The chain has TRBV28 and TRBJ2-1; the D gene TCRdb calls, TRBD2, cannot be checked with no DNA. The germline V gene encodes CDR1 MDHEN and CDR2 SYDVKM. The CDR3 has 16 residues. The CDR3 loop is CASSFASSGEYNEQFF.

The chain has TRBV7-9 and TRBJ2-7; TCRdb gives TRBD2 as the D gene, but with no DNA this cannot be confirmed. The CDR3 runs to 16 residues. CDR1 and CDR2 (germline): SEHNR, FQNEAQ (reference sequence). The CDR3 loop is CASSLLRTSDPYEQYF.

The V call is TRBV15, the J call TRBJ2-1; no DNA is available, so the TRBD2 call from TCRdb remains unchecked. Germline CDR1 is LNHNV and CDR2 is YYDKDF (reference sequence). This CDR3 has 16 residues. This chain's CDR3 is CATSRDGPAIGNEQFF.

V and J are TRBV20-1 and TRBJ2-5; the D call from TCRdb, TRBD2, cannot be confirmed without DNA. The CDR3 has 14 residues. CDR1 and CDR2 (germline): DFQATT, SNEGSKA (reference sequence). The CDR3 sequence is CSAAASGAQETQYF.

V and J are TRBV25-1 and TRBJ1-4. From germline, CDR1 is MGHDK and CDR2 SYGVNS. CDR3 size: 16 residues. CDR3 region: CASSEYAGATNEKLFF.

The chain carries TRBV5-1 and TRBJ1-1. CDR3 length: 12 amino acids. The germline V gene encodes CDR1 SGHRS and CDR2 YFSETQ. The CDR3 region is CASSPEGQRAFF. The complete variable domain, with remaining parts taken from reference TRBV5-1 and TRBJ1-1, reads KAGVTQTPRYLIKTRGQQVTLSCSPISGHRSVSWYQQTPGQGLQFLFEYFSETQRNKGNFPGRFSGRQFSNSRSEMNVSTLELGDSALYLCASSPEGQRAFFGQGTRLTVV.

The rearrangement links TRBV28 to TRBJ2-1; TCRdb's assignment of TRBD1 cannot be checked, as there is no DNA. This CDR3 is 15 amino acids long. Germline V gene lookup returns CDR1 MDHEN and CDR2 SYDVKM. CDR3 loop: CASSLLGFGADEQFF.

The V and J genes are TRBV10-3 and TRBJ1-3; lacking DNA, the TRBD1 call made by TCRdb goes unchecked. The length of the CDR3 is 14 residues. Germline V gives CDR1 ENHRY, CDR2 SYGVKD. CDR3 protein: CAISVTGTGNTIYF.

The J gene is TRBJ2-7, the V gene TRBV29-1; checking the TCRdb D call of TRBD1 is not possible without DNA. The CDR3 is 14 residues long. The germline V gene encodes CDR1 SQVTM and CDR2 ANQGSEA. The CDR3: CSVGGTGQLYEQYF.

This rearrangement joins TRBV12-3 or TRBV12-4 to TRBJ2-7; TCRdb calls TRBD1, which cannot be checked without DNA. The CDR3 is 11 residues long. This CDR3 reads CASSSPGEQYF.

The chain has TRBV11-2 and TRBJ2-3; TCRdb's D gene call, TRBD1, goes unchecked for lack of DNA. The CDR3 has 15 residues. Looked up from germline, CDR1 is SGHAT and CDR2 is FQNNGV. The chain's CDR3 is CASTLQGIGTDTQYF.

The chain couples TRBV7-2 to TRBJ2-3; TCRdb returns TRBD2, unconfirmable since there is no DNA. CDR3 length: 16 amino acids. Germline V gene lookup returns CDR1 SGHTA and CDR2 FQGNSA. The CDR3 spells CASSFYSEKGTDTQYF. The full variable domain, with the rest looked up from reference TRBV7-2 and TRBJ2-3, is GAGVSQSPSNKVTEKGKDVELRCDPISGHTALYWYRQSLGQGLEFLIYFQGNSAPDKSGLPSDRFSAERTGGSVSTLTIQRTQQEDSAVYLCASSFYSEKGTDTQYFGPGTRLTVL.

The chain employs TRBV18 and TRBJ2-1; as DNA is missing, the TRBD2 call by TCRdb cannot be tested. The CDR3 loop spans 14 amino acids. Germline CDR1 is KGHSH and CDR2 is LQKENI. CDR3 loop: CASSLVTSTHEQFF.

This CDR3 reads CASSPEEREKCF. The chain is built from TRBV18 and TRBJ2-5; TCRdb names TRBD2, which stays unverified in the absence of DNA. The germline CDR1 and CDR2 sequences are KGHSH and LQKENI. The CDR3 contains 12 residues.

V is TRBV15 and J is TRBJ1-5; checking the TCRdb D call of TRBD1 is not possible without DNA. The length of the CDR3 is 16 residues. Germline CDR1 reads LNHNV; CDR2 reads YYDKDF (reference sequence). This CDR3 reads CATSRGGQGSNQPQHF.

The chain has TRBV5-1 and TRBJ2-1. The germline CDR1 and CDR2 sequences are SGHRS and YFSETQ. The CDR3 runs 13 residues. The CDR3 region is CASRLGSYNEQFF.

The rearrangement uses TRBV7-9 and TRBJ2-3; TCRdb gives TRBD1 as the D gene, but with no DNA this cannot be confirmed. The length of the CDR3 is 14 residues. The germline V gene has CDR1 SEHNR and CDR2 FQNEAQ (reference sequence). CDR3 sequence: CASTERGSTDTQYF.

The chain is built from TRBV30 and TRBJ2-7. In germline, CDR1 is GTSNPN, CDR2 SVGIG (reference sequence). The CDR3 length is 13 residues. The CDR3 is CAWKAASSYEQYF.

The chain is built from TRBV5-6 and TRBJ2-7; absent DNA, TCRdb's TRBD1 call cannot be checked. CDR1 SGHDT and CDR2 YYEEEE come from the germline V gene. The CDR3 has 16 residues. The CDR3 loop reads CASSLPQGRTSHEQYF.

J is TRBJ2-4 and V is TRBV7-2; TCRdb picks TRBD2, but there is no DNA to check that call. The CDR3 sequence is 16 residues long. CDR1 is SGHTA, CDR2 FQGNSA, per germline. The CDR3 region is CASSLGPGGVGNIQYF.

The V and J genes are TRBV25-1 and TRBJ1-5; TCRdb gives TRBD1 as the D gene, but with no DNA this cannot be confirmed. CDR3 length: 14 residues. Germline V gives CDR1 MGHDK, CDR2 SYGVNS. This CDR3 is CASSEWGAGQPQHF.